This passage covers 23 T cell receptor beta chains from one sample sequenced in a study of shared clonotypes between healthy human individuals. The method was immunoSEQ multiplex PCR; TCRdb's version includes in-frame clones alone and lacks a portion of them. The sample shows 90,000 to 100,000 clones, 40% to 55% of them seen only once. Sequencing used PBMCs. These receptors originate from a woman aged 35 to 49 in good health. Some clones in this sample may be carry-over from other donors' samples.

This clone appeared a few times. J is TRBJ1-2 and V is TRBV18; 9 bases map to TRBD1. Germline V gene data show CDR1 as KGHSH and CDR2 as LQKENI. The CDR3 sequence is 15 residues long. V gave up 4 bases and J gave up 5 bases; unmatched junction bases: 8. The CDR3 loop reads CASSLSGQGFYGYTF. The CDR3 region has the DNA TGTGCCAGCTCACTATCGGGACAGGGATTTTATGGCTACACCTTC.

This clone was picked up one time. V and J are TRBV5-1 and TRBJ2-7; D is undetermined. V was shortened by 4 bases and J by 7 bases, with 18 bases between the two germline ends. Germline values: CDR1 SGHRS, CDR2 YFSETQ. The CDR3 contains 14 residues. The CDR3 region has the DNA TGCGCCAGCAGCCTGGCTAGAACTACGGGTGAGCAGTACTTC. It codes for CASSLARTTGEQYF.

The chain employs TRBV10-2 and TRBJ2-7; 9 nucleotides line up with TRBD1. The V gene's germline CDR1 is WSHSY and CDR2 SAAADI. With V trimmed by 6 bases and J by 6 bases, 9 bases remained unmatched. The length of the CDR3 is 14 residues. CDR3 sequence (DNA): TGCGCCAGCAGCCCCGGGACAGGGCCCCTCGAGCAGTACTTC. Translated, it gives CASSPGTGPLEQYF.

The chain is built from TRBV7-2 and TRBJ2-1; TRBD1 is a possible D gene (6 bases). V lost 1 base to trimming and J lost 0 bases, with 10 bases between them. This CDR3 is 16 amino acids long. Germline values: CDR1 SGHTA, CDR2 FQGNSA. The CDR3 sequence: CASSLGSGASYNEQFF. As DNA, the CDR3 is TGTGCCAGCAGCTTAGGCTCAGGGGCCTCCTACAATGAGCAGTTCTTC.

This clone was found a few times. The chain recombines TRBV15 with TRBJ2-1; TRBD1 might be the D (7 bases). CDR3 size: 17 residues. V was clipped by 2 bases and J by 5 bases, with 19 bases between them. CDR1 LNHNV and CDR2 YYDKDF come from the germline V gene (reference sequence). CDR3 DNA sequence: TGTGCCACCAGCAGACCGTACAGCAGGGGGGTAAACAATGAGCAGTTCTTC. Protein sequence: CATSRPYSRGVNNEQFF.

This clone was detected a few times. The chain joins TRBV9 to TRBJ2-2; 7 positions agree with TRBD1. The CDR3 runs to 15 residues. Trimming took 3 bases from V and 2 from J; bases not matched to a gene: 4. The germline V gene encodes CDR1 SGDLS and CDR2 YYNGEE. The CDR3 spells CASSAKGANTGELFF. DNA of the CDR3: TGTGCCAGCAGCGCCAAGGGGGCTAACACCGGGGAGCTGTTTTTT.

J is TRBJ2-5 and V is TRBV19; 8 bases fit TRBD2. The J call may be mistaken, given a closer DNA end match to TRBJ2-7. The CDR3 spans 14 residues. Germline V CDR1 and CDR2: LNHDA, SQIVND (reference sequence). The CDR3 loop reads CASSAGTSSYEQYF. CDR3 sequence (DNA): TGTGCCAGTAGCGCCGGGACTAGCTCCTACGAGCAGTACTTC.

V is TRBV4-3 and J is TRBJ2-7; D is possibly TRBD2 (6 bases). Germline lookup yields CDR1 LGHNA and CDR2 YSLEER. The V gene lost 0 bases and the J gene lost 2 bases, with 14 bases spanning the gap. The CDR3 totals 16 residues. As DNA, the CDR3 is TGCGCCAGCAGCCAAGATCATGGTAGCGGAGCCTACGAGCAGTACTTC. Protein: CASSQDHGSGAYEQYF.

This clone was detected many times. This chain uses TRBV10-2 with TRBJ2-5; no clear D gene. V lost 6 bases and J 4 bases, leaving 9 bases between the germline ends. This CDR3 is built from 12 residues. CDR1 and CDR2 (germline): WSHSY, SAAADI. CDR3 amino acids: CASRKGGETQYF. The CDR3 bases are TGCGCCAGCAGGAAAGGCGGAGAGACCCAGTACTTC.

This clone appeared a few times. The V and J genes are TRBV7-9 and TRBJ1-5; tentatively, D is TRBD1 (6 bases). The CDR3 sequence is 14 residues long. CDR1 and CDR2 (germline): SEHNR, FQNEAQ (reference sequence). V shed 1 base and J shed 7 bases, with 11 bases lying between them. The CDR3 protein is CASSLEGGRQPQHF. The CDR3 DNA reads TGTGCCAGCAGCTTAGAAGGGGGGAGGCAGCCCCAGCATTTT. Combining the CDR3 with reference TRBV7-9 and TRBJ1-5 gives the whole variable domain DTGVSQNPRHKITKRGQNVTFRCDPISEHNRLYWYRQTLGQGPEFLTYFQNEAQLEKSRLLSDRFSAERPKGSFSTLEIQRTEQGDSAMYLCASSLEGGRQPQHFGDGTRLSIL.

The chain joins TRBV6-1 to TRBJ1-4; D is ambiguous. The V end lost 4 bases, the J end lost 4 bases, and 13 bases lay between the germline ends. The CDR3 runs to 15 residues. Looked up from germline, CDR1 is MNHNS and CDR2 is SASEGT. CDR3 bases: TGTGCCAGCAGTGGGGGTCGGTACCGTAATGAAAAACTGTTTTTT. This gives the protein CASSGGRYRNEKLFF.

About this clone: The junction differs from germline at one of its ends, possibly a read error. The same CDR3 can be traced to other DNA sequences in this sample. The rearrangement uses TRBV7-8 and TRBJ1-2; 9 bases match TRBD1. This CDR3 contains 14 residues. From germline, CDR1 is SGHVS and CDR2 FQNEAQ. This CDR3 is CASSWDRVNYGYTF. The CDR3 nucleotides read TGTGCCAGCTCCTGGGACAGGGTAAACTATGGTTACACTTTC.

This clone has ten or more counts. The chain couples TRBV30 to TRBJ2-2; TRBD2 matches 12 bases. Losses at the gene ends were 8 bases for V and 7 bases for J; bases not matched to a gene: 11. Germline V gene sequence: CDR1 GTSNPN, CDR2 SVGIG (reference sequence). The CDR3 covers 15 residues. CDR3 in DNA: TGTGCCGGAGCTAGCGGGAGGGCCGGTATCGGGGAGCTGTTTTTT. This gives the protein CAGASGRAGIGELFF.

The chain links TRBV30 to TRBJ1-5; no reliable D call. The length of the CDR3 is 17 residues. The V end lost 5 bases, the J end lost 0 bases, and 20 bases lay between the germline ends. CDR1 GTSNPN and CDR2 SVGIG come from the germline V gene (reference sequence). CDR3 protein: CAWGFSLGSYSNQPQHF. The CDR3, as DNA: TGTGCCTGGGGATTTTCTCTGGGCAGTTATAGCAATCAGCCCCAGCATTTT.

This clone came up many times. The gene calls are TRBV7-2 and TRBJ1-5, with D unresolved. Trimming took off 1 base at V and 4 bases at J, with 5 bases between the two ends. The CDR3 totals 13 residues. CDR1 and CDR2 (germline): SGHTA, FQGNSA. The CDR3 is CASSLGPNQPQHF. CDR3 sequence (DNA): TGTGCCAGCAGCTTAGGGCCTAATCAGCCCCAGCATTTT.

This clone has just one count. The rearrangement links TRBV10-2 to TRBJ1-2; 9 positions agree with TRBD1. The CDR3 length is 15 residues. The germline gives CDR1 WSHSY, CDR2 SAAADI. J gave up 10 bases and V 2 bases, and 11 bases lay outside the gene matches. The CDR3 nucleotides are TGCGCCAGCAGTGAGGGACAGGGGTTATCCAGACTCTACACCTTC. Its protein product is CASSEGQGLSRLYTF.

As concerns this clone: A much larger clone lies one base from this, so it may be a read error. V gene TRBV7-7 combines with J gene TRBJ2-5, with 7 bases that match TRBD1. Per germline, CDR1 SSHAT and CDR2 FNYEAQ (reference sequence). This CDR3 has 16 residues. The CDR3 DNA is TGTGCTAGCAGCTTAGTAGTTATAGGGGGCGCGGAGACCCAGTACTTC. Protein: CASSLVVIGGAETQYF. Based on the CDR3 plus reference TRBV7-7 and TRBJ2-5, the full variable domain is GAGVSQSPRYKVTKRGQDVTLRCDPISSHATLYWYQQALGQGPEFLTYFNYEAQPDKSGLPSDRFSAERPEGSISTLTIQRTEQRDSAMYRCASSLVVIGGAETQYFGPGTRLLVL.

As for this clone: A far larger clone differs by one base, so this is likely a read error. The chain joins TRBV6-1 to TRBJ2-5, with D perhaps matching TRBD2 (5 bases). V lost 4 bases to trimming and J lost 7 bases, with 16 bases between them. The CDR3 contains 14 residues. The germline gives CDR1 MNHNS, CDR2 SASEGT. DNA for the CDR3: TGTGCCAGCAGTGTGAGGGCTGGTAAAGGGACCCAGTACTTC. This sequence encodes CASSVRAGKGTQYF.

This chain links TRBV30 with TRBJ2-5; 7 bases are shared with TRBD2. V lost 2 bases and J lost 1; bases outside the gene matches: 7. Germline V gene data show CDR1 as GTSNPN and CDR2 as SVGIG (reference sequence). The CDR3 is 15 residues long. The CDR3 nucleotides read TGTGCCTGGAGTAATGGACTAGTGGCCCAAGAGACCCAGTACTTC. This gives the protein CAWSNGLVAQETQYF.

J is TRBJ2-5 and V is TRBV29-1; D unresolved. TRBJ2-7 explains the end of the DNA better; the J call may be wrong. Germline V gives CDR1 SQVTM, CDR2 ANQGSEA. The CDR3 loop spans 12 amino acids. Written as DNA, the CDR3 is TGCAGCGTTGAACAAGACGGATACGAGCAGTACTTC. Its protein product is CSVEQDGYEQYF.

This sequence joins TRBV6-6 and TRBJ1-1; D gene unclear. The CDR3 is 13 amino acids. Trimming pared 0 bases from V and 4 bases from J, leaving 6 bases between. Germline V lookup: CDR1 MNHNY, CDR2 SVGAGI (reference sequence). CDR3 amino acids: CASSYSLPTEAFF. CDR3 bases: TGTGCCAGCAGTTACTCTTTGCCCACTGAAGCTTTCTTT.

This clone was recorded at least ten times. The rearrangement uses TRBV18 and TRBJ1-6, with 7 bases aligning to TRBD1. This CDR3 has 13 amino acids. After removal of 4 bases from V and 8 bases from J, the junction contained 2 bases not matched to a gene. CDR1 is KGHSH and CDR2 is LQKENI in the germline V gene. This chain's CDR3 is CASSQGGDSPLHF. DNA for the CDR3: TGTGCCAGCTCACAAGGGGGCGATTCACCCCTCCACTTT.

The genes are TRBV2 and TRBJ2-6; D is unclear. This CDR3 is 14 amino acids long. Germline CDR1 and CDR2: SNHLY and FYNNEI. The V gene lost 4 bases and the J gene lost 1 base, with 5 bases spanning the gap. The CDR3 DNA follows: TGTGCCAGCAGTGTCGAATCTGGGGCCAACGTCCTGACTTTC. Protein product: CASSVESGANVLTF.